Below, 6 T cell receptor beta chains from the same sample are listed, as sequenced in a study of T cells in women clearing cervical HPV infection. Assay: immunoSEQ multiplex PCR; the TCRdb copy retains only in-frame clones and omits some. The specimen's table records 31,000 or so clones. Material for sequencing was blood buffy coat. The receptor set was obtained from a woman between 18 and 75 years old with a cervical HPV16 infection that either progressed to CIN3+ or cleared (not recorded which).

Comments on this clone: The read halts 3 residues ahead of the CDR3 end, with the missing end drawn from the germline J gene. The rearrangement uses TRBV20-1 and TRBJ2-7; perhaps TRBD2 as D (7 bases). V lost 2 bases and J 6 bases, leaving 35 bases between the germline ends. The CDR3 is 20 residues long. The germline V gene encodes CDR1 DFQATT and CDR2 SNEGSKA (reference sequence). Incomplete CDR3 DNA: TGCAGTGCTAGAAGTGGACTAGAGGGGGGACACCGACCTTTTTATATCGAG. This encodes CSARSGLEGGHRPFYIE. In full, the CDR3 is CSARSGLEGGHRPFYIEQYF.

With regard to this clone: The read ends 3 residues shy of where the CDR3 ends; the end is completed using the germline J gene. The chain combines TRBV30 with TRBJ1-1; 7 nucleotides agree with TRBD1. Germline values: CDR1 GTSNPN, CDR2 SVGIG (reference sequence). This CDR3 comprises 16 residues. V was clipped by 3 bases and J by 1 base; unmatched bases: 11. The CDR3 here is CAWRMTPGQPNTEAFF. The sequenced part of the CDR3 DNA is TGTGCCTGGAGGATGACACCGGGACAGCCGAACACTGAA.

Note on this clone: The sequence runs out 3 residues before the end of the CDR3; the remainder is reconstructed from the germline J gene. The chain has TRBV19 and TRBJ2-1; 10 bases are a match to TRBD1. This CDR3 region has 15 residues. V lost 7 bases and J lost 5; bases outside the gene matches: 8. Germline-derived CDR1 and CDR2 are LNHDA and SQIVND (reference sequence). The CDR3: CASMAGTGDHNEQFF. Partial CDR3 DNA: TGTGCCAGTATGGCGGGGACAGGGGACCACAATGAG.

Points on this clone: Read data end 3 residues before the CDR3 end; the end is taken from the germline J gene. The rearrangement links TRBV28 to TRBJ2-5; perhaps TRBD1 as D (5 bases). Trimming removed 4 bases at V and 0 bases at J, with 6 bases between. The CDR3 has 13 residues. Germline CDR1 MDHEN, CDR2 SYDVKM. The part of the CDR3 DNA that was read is TGTGCCAGCAGTTCAGGGAACCAAGAGACC. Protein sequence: CASSSGNQET. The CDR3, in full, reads CASSSGNQETQYF.

The sequenced CDR3 bases are TGTGCCAGCAGCTTAGCCCCCCAGGGAAAGAACACTGAA. It encodes CASSLAPQGKNTE. Given in full, the CDR3 is CASSLAPQGKNTEAFF. V gene TRBV7-6 combines with J gene TRBJ1-1; possible D gene TRBD1, 5 bases. Sequencing ends 3 residues short of the CDR3 end; the germline J gene provides the rest. From germline, CDR1 is SGHVS and CDR2 FNYEAQ. With 0 bases removed from V and 1 base from J, the gap between germline ends came to 12 bases. The CDR3 length is 16 residues.

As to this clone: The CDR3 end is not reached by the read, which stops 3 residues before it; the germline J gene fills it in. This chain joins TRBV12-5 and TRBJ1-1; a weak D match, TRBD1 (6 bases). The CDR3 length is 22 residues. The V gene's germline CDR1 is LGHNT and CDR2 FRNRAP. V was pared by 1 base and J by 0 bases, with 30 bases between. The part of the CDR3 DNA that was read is TGTGCTAGTGGTTTGGACCAGTATGCCGGGAGGACAGCACTCAGGATGAACACTGAA. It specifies CASGLDQYAGRTALRMNTE. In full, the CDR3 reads CASGLDQYAGRTALRMNTEAFF.